This record looks at one T cell receptor (beta chain) sequence and its context. This sample stems from a study of blood T cell repertoires in COVID-19. The protocol was immunoSEQ multiplex PCR, while the TCRdb copy is restricted to in-frame clones and leaves out a portion. Of 200,000 or so clones listed, about 80% are singletons. The CDR3 has 14 residues. V was trimmed by 0 bases and J by 9 bases, leaving 14 bases between them. Germline values: CDR1 LGHNA, CDR2 YNFKEQ. This sequence originates from a human donor with acute or convalescent COVID-19. The donor label of this sample is uncertain. This chain links TRBV4-2 with TRBJ1-2; D unclear. The sample comprised peripheral blood. CDR3 amino acids: CASSQDLLSMRYTF. The CDR3 DNA reads as TGTGCCAGCAGCCAAGACCTGCTTTCTATGCGCTACACCTTC.